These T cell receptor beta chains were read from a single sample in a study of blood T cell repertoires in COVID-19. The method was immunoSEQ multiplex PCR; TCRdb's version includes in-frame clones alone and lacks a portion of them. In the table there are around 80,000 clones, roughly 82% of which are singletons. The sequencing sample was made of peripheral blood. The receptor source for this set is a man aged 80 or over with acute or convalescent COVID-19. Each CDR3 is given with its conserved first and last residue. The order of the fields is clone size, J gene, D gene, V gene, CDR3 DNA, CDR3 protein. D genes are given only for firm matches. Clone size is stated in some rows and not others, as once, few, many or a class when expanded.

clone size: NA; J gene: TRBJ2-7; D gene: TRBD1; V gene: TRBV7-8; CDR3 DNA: TGTGCCAGCAGCCCGGGACAGTTTTACGAGCAGTACTTC; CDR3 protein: CASSPGQFYEQYF
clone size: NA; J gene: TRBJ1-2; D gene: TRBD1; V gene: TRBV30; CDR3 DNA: TGTGCCTGGAGTTTTACAGGGGGTAGTGGCTACACCTTC; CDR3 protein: CAWSFTGGSGYTF
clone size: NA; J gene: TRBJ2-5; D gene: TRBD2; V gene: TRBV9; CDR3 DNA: TGTGCCAGCAGCGTAGCCGGTTCACTAGCGGGTCAAGAGACCCAGTACTTC; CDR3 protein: CASSVAGSLAGQETQYF
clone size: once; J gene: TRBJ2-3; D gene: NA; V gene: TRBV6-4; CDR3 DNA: TGTGCCAGCAGTGATGAGGCGGGATTAGGCACAGATACGCAGTATTTT; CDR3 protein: CASSDEAGLGTDTQYF
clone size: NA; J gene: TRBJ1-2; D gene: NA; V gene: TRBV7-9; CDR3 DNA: TGTGCCAGCAGCTCTTTCACTCAAAACCCTCATGGCTACACCTTC; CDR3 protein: CASSSFTQNPHGYTF
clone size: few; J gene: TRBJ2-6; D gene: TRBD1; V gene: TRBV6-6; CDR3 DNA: TGTGCCAGCACCCGGGACAGGGGGCCGGGGGCCAACGTCCTGACTTTC; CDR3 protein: CASTRDRGPGANVLTF
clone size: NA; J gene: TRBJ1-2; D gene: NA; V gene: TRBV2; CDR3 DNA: TGTGCCAGCAGTGAGGAGTCGGGAACTAACTATGGCTACACCTTC; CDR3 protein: CASSEESGTNYGYTF
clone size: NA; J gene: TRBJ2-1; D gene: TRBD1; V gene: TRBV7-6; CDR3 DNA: TGTGCCAGCAGCGCCCGGACAGGGGGCGGGAATGAGCAGTTCTTC; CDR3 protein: CASSARTGGGNEQFF
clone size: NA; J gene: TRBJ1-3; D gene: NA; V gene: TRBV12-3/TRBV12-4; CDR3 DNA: TGTGCCAGCAGTTTAGGGGGAGAAAGCACCATATATTTT; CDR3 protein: CASSLGGESTIYF
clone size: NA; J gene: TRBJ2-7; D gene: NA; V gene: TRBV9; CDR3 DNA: TGTGCCAGCAGCGTAACGACAGGCGACTACGAGCAGTACTTC; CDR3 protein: CASSVTTGDYEQYF
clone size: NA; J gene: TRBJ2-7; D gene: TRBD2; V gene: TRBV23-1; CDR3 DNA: TGCGCCCGGCGGGGGGAGGGCTCCTACGAGCAGTACTTC; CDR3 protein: CARRGEGSYEQYF
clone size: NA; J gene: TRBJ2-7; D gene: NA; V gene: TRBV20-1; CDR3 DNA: TGCAGTGCTAGTGACCCGGGCAGGGGTTCCTACGAGCAGTACTTC; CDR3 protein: CSASDPGRGSYEQYF
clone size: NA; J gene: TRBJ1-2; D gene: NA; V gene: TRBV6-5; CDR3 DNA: TGTGCCAGCAGCCAACAGGGAACCCTTCTATATGGCTACACCTTC; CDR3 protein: CASSQQGTLLYGYTF
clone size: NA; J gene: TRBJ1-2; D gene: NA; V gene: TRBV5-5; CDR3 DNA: TGTGCCAGCAGCTTGGCAATCGACAGGAGTGGCTACACCTTC; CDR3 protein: CASSLAIDRSGYTF
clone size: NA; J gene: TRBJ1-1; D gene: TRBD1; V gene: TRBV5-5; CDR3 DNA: TGTGCCAGCAGCAGTAGACAGGGTGACACTGAAGCTTTCTTT; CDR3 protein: CASSSRQGDTEAFF
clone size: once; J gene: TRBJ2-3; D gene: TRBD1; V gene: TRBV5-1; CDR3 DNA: TGCGCCAGCAGCTTAGGGGGCGCTTTGGGAGATACGCAGTATTTT; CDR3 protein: CASSLGGALGDTQYF
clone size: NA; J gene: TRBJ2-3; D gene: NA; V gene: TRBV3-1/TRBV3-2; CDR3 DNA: TGTGCCAGCAGCCAATCCCGGACACAAGTGGATACGCAGTATTTT; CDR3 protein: CASSQSRTQVDTQYF
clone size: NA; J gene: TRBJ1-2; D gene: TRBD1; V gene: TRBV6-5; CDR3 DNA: TGTGCCAGCAGTTACGGTGCAGGGGGGTATGGCTACACCTTC; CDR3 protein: CASSYGAGGYGYTF
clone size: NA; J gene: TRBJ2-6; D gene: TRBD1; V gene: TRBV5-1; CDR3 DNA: TGCGCCAGCAGCGTGACAGGGGGTGGCTCTTCGGCCAACGTCCTGACTTTC; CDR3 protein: CASSVTGGGSSANVLTF
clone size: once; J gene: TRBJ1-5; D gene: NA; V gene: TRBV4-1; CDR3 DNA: TGCGCCAGCAGCCAAGATCGTTATGGGGCACAGCATTTT; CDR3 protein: CASSQDRYGAQHF
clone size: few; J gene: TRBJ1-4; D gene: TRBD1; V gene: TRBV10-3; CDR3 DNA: TGTGCCATCAGTCCGACAGGGGATAATGAAAAACTGTTTTTT; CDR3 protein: CAISPTGDNEKLFF
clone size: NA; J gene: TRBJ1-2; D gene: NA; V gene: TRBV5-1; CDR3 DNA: TGCGCCAGCAGGACGGGGTTTGATGGCTACACCTTC; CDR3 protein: CASRTGFDGYTF
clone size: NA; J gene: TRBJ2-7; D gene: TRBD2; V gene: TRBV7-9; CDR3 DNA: TGTGCCAGCAGCTTAGGACTAGCGGGGGTAAGCGAGCAGTACTTC; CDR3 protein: CASSLGLAGVSEQYF
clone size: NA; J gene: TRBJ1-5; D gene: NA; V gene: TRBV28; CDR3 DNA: TGTGCCAGCAATACCCCAGGGTCGGGCTATTATCAGCCCCAGCATTTT; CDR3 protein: CASNTPGSGYYQPQHF
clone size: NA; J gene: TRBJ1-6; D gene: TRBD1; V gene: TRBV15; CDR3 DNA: TGTGCCACCAGCAGATCGACAGGGAGTAGTAATTCACCCCTCCACTTT; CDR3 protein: CATSRSTGSSNSPLHF
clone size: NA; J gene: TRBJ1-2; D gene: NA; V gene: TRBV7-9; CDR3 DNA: TGTGCCAGCAGCGTCGGAGGGGGCTACACCTTC; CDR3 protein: CASSVGGGYTF